The entry below gives a single T cell receptor beta chain sequence along with its context. The data originate from a study of blood T cell repertoires in COVID-19. Overall study: Specimens from acute and convalescent COVID-19 originated in the United States, Italy and Spain. The analysed material was cDNA or gDNA that came from T cells, B-cell-depleted T cells, or PBMCs.

This CDR3 region has 14 residues. Trimming removed 4 bases from V and 0 bases from J; junction bases left unmatched: 2. Germline V CDR1 and CDR2: LNHDA, SQIVND (reference sequence). The authors' processing: Nucleated cell number was recorded as an estimate derived from reference gene primer amplification. Assay used: immunoSEQ multiplex PCR; TCRdb lists only in-frame clones, some missing. V and J calls and clone size come straight from that table; D and trimming were deduced from the DNA. The data contain tens of thousands of clones, roughly three quarters of them singletons. The material sequenced was peripheral blood. The receptor was derived from a man aged 65 to 79 with active or convalescent COVID-19. The genes are TRBV19 and TRBJ1-2; 7 bases fit TRBD1. CDR3 region: CASSTQGANYGYTF. The CDR3 nucleotides read TGTGCCAGTAGTACCCAGGGGGCTAACTATGGCTACACCTTC.